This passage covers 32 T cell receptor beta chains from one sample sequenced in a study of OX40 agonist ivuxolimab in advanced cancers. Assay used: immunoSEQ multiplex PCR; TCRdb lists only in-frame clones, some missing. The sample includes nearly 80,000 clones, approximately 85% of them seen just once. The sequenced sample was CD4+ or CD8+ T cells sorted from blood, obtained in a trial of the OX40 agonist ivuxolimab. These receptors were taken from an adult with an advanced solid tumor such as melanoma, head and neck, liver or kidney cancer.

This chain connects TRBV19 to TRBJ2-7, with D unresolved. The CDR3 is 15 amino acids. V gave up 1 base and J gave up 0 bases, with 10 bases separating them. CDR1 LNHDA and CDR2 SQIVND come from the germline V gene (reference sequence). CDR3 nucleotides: TGTGCCAGTAGTATAGGTAACAGCTTCTCCTACGAGCAGTACTTC. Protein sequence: CASSIGNSFSYEQYF.

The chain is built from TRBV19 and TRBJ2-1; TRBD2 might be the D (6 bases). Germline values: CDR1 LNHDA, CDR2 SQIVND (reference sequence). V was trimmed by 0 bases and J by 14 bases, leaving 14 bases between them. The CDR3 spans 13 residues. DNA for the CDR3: TGTGCCAGTAGTATAGACGCGGACTATAATAAGTTCTTC. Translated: CASSIDADYNKFF.

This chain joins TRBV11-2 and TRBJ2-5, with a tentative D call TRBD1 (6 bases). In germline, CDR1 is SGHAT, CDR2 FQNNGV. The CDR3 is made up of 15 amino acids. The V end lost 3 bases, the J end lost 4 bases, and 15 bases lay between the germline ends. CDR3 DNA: TGTGCCAGCAGCTTGAATGCAGGGGCGAGAGAGACCCAGTACTTC. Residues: CASSLNAGARETQYF.

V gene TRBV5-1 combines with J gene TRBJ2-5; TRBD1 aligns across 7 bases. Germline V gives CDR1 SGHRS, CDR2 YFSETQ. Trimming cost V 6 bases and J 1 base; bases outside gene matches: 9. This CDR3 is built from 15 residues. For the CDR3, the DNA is TGCGCCAGCACCGTCAGGGGGAGAGGCCAAGAGACCCAGTACTTC. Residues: CASTVRGRGQETQYF.

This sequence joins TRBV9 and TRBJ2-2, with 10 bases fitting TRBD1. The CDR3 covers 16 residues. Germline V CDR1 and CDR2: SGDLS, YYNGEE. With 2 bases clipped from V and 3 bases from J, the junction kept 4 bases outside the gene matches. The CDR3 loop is CASSVDRGLDTGELFF. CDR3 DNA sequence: TGTGCCAGCAGCGTTGACAGGGGGCTGGACACCGGGGAGCTGTTTTTT.

CDR3 sequence reads: CASSQDRGAKNIQYF. As DNA, the CDR3 is TGTGCCAGCAGCCAAGATAGGGGGGCCAAAAACATTCAGTACTTC. This sequence joins TRBV14 and TRBJ2-4; perhaps TRBD1 as D (6 bases). Germline assignment: CDR1 SGHDN and CDR2 FVKESK. Trimming cost V 0 bases and J 1 base, with 7 bases left between them. This CDR3 spans 15 amino acids.

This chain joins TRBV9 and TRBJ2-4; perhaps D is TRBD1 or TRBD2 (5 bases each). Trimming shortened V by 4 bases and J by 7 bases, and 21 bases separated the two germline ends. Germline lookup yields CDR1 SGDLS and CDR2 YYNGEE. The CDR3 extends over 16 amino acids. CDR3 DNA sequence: TGTGCCAGCAGCCCCCGGGGACCGGCGCGTGGGAACATTCAGTACTTC. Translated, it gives CASSPRGPARGNIQYF.

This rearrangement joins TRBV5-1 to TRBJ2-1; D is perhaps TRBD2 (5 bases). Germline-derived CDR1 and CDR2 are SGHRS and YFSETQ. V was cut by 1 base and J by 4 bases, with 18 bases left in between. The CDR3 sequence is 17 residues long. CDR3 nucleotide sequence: TGCGCCAGCAGCTTGCCCCCATCCCGGGGTGATTACAATGAGCAGTTCTTC. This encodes CASSLPPSRGDYNEQFF. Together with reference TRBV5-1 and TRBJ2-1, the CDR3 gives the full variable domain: KAGVTQTPRYLIKTRGQQVTLSCSPISGHRSVSWYQQTPGQGLQFLFEYFSETQRNKGNFPGRFSGRQFSNSRSEMNVSTLELGDSALYLCASSLPPSRGDYNEQFFGPGTRLTVL.

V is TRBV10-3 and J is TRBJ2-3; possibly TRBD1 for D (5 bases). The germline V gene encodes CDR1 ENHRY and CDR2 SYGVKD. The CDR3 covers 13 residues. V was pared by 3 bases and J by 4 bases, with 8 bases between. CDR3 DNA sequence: TGTGCCATCAGTGAAGGGGAAGCAGATACGCAGTATTTT. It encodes CAISEGEADTQYF.

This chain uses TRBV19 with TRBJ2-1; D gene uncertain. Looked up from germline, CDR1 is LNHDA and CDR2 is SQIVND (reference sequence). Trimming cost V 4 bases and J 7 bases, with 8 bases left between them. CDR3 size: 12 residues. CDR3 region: CASSTRKNEQFF. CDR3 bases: TGTGCCAGTAGTACGCGAAAGAATGAGCAGTTCTTC.

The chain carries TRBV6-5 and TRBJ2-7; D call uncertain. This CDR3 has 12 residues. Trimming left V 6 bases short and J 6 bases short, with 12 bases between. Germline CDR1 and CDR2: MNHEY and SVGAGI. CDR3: CASSRGRVEQYF. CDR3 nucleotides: TGTGCCAGCAGCCGAGGACGGGTCGAGCAGTACTTC.

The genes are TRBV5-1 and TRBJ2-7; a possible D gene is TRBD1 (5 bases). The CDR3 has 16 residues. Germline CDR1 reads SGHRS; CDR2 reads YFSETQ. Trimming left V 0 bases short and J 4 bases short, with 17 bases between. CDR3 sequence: CASSLGGVGVLYEQYF. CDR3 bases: TGCGCCAGCAGCTTGGGGGGTGTAGGGGTATTATACGAGCAGTACTTC.

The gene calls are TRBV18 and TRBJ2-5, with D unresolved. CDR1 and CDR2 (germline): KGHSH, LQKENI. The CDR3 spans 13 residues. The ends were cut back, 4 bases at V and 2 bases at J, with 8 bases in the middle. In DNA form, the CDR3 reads TGTGCCAGCTCACTCGACAAGCAAGAGACCCAGTACTTC. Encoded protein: CASSLDKQETQYF.

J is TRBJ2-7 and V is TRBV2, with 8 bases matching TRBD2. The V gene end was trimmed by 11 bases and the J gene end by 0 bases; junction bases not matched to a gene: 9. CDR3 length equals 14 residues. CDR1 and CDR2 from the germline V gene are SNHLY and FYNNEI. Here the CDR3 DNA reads TGTGCCGGAAATAGCGGGACGAGCTCCTACGAGCAGTACTTC. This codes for CAGNSGTSSYEQYF. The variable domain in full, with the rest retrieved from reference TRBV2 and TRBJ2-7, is EPEVTQTPSHQVTQMGQEVILRCVPISNHLYFYWYRQILGQKVEFLVSFYNNEISEKSEIFDDQFSVERPDGSNFTLKIRSTKLEDSAMYFCAGNSGTSSYEQYFGPGTRLTVT.

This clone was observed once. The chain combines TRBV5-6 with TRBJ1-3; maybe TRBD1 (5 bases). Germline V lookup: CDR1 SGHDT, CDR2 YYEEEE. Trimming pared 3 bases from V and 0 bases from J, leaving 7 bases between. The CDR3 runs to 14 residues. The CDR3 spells CASSSDSSGNTIYF. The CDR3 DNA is TGTGCCAGCAGCTCCGACAGCTCTGGAAACACCATATATTTT.

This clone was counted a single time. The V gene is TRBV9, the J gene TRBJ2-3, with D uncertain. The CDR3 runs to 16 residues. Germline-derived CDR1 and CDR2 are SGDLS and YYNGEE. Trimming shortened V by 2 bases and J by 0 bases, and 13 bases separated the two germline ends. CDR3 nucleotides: TGTGCCAGCAGCGTTGGACCGGCAGTGAGCACAGATACGCAGTATTTT. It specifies CASSVGPAVSTDTQYF.

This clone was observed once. The CDR3: CSVGVGPYEQYF. The CDR3, as DNA: TGCAGCGTTGGGGTAGGGCCCTACGAGCAGTACTTC. This chain uses TRBV29-1 with TRBJ2-7; D ambiguous. Trimming stripped 4 bases from V and 2 bases from J, with 9 bases between. CDR3 length: 12 residues. Germline V gene data show CDR1 as SQVTM and CDR2 as ANQGSEA.

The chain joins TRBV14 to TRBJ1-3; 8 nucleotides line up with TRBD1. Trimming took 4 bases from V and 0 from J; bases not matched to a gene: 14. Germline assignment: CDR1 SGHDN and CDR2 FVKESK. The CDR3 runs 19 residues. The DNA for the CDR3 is TGTGCCAGCAGCCGAGGCTACGGGACAGGACCTACCTCTGGAAACACCATATATTTT. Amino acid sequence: CASSRGYGTGPTSGNTIYF. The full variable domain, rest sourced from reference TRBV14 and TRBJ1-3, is EAGVTQFPSHSVIEKGQTVTLRCDPISGHDNLYWYRRVMGKEIKFLLHFVKESKQDESGMPNNRFLAERTGGTYSTLKVQPAELEDSGVYFCASSRGYGTGPTSGNTIYFGEGSWLTVV.

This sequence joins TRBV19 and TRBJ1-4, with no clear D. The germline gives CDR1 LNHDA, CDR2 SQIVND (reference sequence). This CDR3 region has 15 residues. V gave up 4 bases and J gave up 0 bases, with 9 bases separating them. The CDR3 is CASSTDGATNEKLFF. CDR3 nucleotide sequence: TGTGCCAGTAGTACTGACGGTGCAACTAATGAAAAACTGTTTTTT.

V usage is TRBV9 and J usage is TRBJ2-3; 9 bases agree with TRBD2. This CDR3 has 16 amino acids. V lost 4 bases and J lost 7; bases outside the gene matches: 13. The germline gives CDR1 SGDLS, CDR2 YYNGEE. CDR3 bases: TGTGCCAGCAGCCCCCCTAGGGCTAGCGGGACTTATACGCAGTATTTT. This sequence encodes CASSPPRASGTYTQYF.

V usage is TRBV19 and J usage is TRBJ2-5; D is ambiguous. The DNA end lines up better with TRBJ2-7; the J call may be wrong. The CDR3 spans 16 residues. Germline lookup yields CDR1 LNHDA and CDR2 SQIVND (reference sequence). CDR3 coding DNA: TGTGCCAGTAGTATAGGCCCTAGGCGGAGCTCCTACGAGCAGTACTTC. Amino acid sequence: CASSIGPRRSSYEQYF.

The CDR3 loop is CASSQGEQFF. For the CDR3, the DNA is TGTGCCAGCAGCCAAGGTGAGCAGTTCTTC. The genes are TRBV4-2 and TRBJ2-1; D unclear. With 1 base removed from V and 9 bases from J, the gap between germline ends came to 1 base. The CDR3 is made up of 10 amino acids. CDR1 and CDR2 from the germline V gene are LGHNA and YNFKEQ.

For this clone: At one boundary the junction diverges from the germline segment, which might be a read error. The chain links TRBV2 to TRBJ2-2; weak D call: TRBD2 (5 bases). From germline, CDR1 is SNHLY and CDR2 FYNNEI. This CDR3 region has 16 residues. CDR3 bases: TGTGCCAGGAGTGAAAGGATTAGCGTGGTCGGCGGGGAGCTGTTTTTT. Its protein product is CARSERISVVGGELFF.

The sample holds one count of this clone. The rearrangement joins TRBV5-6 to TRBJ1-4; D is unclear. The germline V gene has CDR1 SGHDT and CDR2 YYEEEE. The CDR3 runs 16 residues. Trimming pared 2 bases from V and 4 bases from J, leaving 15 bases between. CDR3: CASSFNFLRFNEKLFF. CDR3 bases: TGTGCCAGCAGCTTTAATTTTCTCCGTTTTAATGAAAAACTGTTTTTT.

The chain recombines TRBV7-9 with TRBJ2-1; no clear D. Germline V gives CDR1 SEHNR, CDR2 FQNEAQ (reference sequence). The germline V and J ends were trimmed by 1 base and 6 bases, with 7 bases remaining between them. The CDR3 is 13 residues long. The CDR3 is CASSLVFGNEQFF. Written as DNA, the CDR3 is TGTGCCAGCAGCTTAGTTTTTGGCAATGAGCAGTTCTTC.

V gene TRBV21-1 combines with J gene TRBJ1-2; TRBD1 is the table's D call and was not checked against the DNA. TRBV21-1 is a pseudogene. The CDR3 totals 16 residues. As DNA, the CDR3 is TGTGCCAGCAGCAAAGCTGGGGCCCCCCAGGGCTATGGCTACACCTTC. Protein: CASSKAGAPQGYGYTF.

The CDR3 loop is CASSLDPGSLDTQYF. For the CDR3, the DNA is TGTGCCAGCAGCTTAGACCCGGGGAGTCTTGATACGCAGTATTTT. The chain links TRBV11-2 to TRBJ2-3, with a tentative D call TRBD2 (5 bases). The CDR3 contains 15 residues. Trimming cost V 0 bases and J 6 bases, with 13 bases left between them. Germline V gives CDR1 SGHAT, CDR2 FQNNGV.

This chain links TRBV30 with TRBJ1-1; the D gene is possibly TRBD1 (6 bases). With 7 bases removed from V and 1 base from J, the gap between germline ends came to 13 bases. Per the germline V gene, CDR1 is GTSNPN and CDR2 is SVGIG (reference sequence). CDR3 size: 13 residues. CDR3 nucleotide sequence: TGTGCCTCGCAAGGACAGCCGAACACTGAAGCTTTCTTT. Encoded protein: CASQGQPNTEAFF.

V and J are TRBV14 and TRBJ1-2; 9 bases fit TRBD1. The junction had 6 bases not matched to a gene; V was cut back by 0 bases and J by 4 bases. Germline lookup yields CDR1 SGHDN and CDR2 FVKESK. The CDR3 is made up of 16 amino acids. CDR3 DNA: TGTGCCAGCAGCCAAGAAACGGGACAGGGAGCCTATGGCTACACCTTC. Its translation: CASSQETGQGAYGYTF.

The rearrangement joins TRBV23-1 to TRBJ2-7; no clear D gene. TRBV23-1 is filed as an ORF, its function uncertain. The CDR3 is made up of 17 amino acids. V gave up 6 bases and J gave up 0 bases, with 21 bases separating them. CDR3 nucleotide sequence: TGCGCCAGCAGCCAGGTAGGCTGGGAACTGAGCTCCTACGAGCAGTACTTC. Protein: CASSQVGWELSSYEQYF.

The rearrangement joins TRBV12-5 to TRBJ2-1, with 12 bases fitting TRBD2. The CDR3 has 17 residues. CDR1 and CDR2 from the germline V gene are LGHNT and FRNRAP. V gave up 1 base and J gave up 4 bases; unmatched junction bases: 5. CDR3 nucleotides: TGTGCTAGTGGTTTGGGACTAGCGGGAGCCCCATACAATGAGCAGTTCTTC. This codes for CASGLGLAGAPYNEQFF.

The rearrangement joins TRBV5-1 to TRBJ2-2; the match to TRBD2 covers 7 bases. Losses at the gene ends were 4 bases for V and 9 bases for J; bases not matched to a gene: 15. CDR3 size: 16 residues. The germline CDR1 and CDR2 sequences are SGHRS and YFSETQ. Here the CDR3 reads CASSLSAAGAVWELFF. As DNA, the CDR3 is TGCGCCAGCAGCCTATCTGCGGCGGGAGCGGTCTGGGAGCTGTTTTTT.